The clone carrying this T cell receptor (beta chain) was recorded only once. Its antigen is still unknown. The donors, aged about 6 to 95, were healthy Caucasians from Russia. At least 5.5 micrograms of total RNA were extracted per sample. These data belong to a study of blood T cells in healthy people across ages. Regarding the study as a whole: Comparison with aged donors showed that long-lived donors had more naive CD4+ cells and higher diversity.

A second PCR, run for roughly 7 to 12 cycles, used a sample-barcoded 5' primer plus a J-beta primer mix. Each single sample gave us at least 3 million CDR3-containing paired-end reads. TCRdb analysed the 5' RACE reads with MiXCR anew, one entry per CDR3 protein. Counted here are 1.4 million or so distinct CDR3 sequences, approximately 42% occurring once; the ten biggest clones make up approximately 4%. The CDR3 loop spans 13 amino acids. The V gene lost 5 bases and the J gene lost 7 bases, with 15 bases spanning the gap. Germline CDR1 GTSNPN, CDR2 SVGIG (reference sequence). The sequence was obtained from a woman between 18 and 29 years old in good health. The V call is TRBV30, the J call TRBJ2-1; TRBD1 is a possible D gene (6 bases). The sequencing input was blood. The CDR3: CAWGLHRVNEQFF. The CDR3 DNA follows: TGTGCCTGGGGCCTCCACAGGGTAAATGAGCAGTTCTTC.